Below are 5 T cell receptor beta chains sequenced from a single sample in a study of cytomegalovirus exposure and HLA in healthy donors. Clones were sequenced by immunoSEQ multiplex PCR, and TCRdb holds only the in-frame ones, with some missing. The sample consists of roughly 98,000 clones, around nine tenths of them appearing once. Sequencing was performed on PBMCs. These receptors came from a woman aged 30 to 39 in good health and CMV-seronegative.

The chain carries TRBV7-2 and TRBJ2-2; possibly TRBD1 for D (5 bases). The CDR3 has 12 amino acids. CDR1 is SGHTA and CDR2 is FQGNSA in the germline V gene. Trimming took 11 bases from V and 6 from J, leaving 13 bases between them. CDR3 in DNA: TGTGCCGGGTTCAGGGCCGCCGGGGAGCTGTTTTTT. The encoded protein is CAGFRAAGELFF.

This rearrangement joins TRBV28 to TRBJ2-3; TRBD1 agrees at 7 bases. V was pared by 7 bases and J by 1 base, with 14 bases of the junction left unmatched. Germline V gene lookup returns CDR1 MDHEN and CDR2 SYDVKM. The CDR3 length is 17 residues. The CDR3 region is CASNFPDRSPRTDTQYF. CDR3 nucleotide sequence: TGTGCCAGCAATTTTCCGGACAGGAGTCCCCGCACAGATACGCAGTATTTT.

The J gene is TRBJ2-5, the V gene TRBV6-6; the D gene is possibly TRBD2 (6 bases). V dropped 2 bases and J dropped 5 bases, with 15 bases sitting between them. The CDR3 has 15 amino acids. Germline CDR1 MNHNY, CDR2 SVGAGI (reference sequence). CDR3 in amino acids: CASSYPPRGLETQYF. CDR3 in DNA: TGTGCCAGCAGTTACCCCCCCCGGGGACTGGAGACCCAGTACTTC.

A single count supports this clone. V is TRBV5-4 and J is TRBJ1-4; D is possibly TRBD1 (5 bases). The V end lost 5 bases, the J end lost 4 bases, and 12 bases lay between the germline ends. Germline lookup yields CDR1 SGHNT and CDR2 YYREEE (reference sequence). This CDR3 has 14 residues. The CDR3 sequence is CASSGGGVNEKLFF. The CDR3 region has the DNA TGTGCCAGCAGTGGGGGGGGAGTTAATGAAAAACTGTTTTTT.

The chain employs TRBV10-3 and TRBJ1-1, with TRBD1 as a possible D gene (6 bases). This CDR3 is built from 15 residues. Germline loops: CDR1 ENHRY, CDR2 SYGVKD. The V and J ends lost 2 bases and 0 bases respectively, with 10 bases between them. In DNA form, the CDR3 reads TGTGCCATCAGTGAGCAGACAGGCATGAACACTGAAGCTTTCTTT. It codes for CAISEQTGMNTEAFF.